This T cell receptor beta chain is from a study of beta chain features in type 1 diabetes. General study findings and limits: Type 1 diabetes patients had TCRB CDR3s that were shorter (moderately but significantly so) in all four CD4+ subsets. Shorter templates may be favored by PCR, equally so in patients and controls.

The authors took one heparinised blood draw, averaging about 110 mL, from each donor. Via the markers CD45RO/CCR7/CD25/CD127/CD95/CD27, stem cell-like memory, regulatory, central memory and naive CD4+ cells were sorted. With 7 bases clipped from V and 7 bases from J, the junction kept 10 bases outside the gene matches. Germline CDR1 MNHEY, CDR2 SMNVEV (reference sequence). The CDR3 consists of 14 residues. Regarding this clone: Its antigen is as yet unknown.

What was sequenced were expressed TCRB transcripts, since all of the isolated RNA had been reverse transcribed. Sequenced by immunoSEQ multiplex PCR; TCRdb stores in-frame clones only, minus some. The data show over 600,000 clones, with under 15% seen just once and more than 0.1% held by the top ten. Sequencing was performed on naive CD4+ T cells from blood. V usage is TRBV27 and J usage is TRBJ1-2; TRBD1 agrees at 9 bases. The receptor comes from a man under 40 with type 1 diabetes. The CDR3 sequence: CASTTAQGAAGYTF. The DNA for the CDR3 is TGTGCCAGCACCACCGCACAGGGGGCGGCTGGCTACACCTTC.